The clone carrying this TCR beta chain turned up a few times. Its antigen is not known. Described time point: patch test 3, about 24 weeks after DPC sensitization. The treatment denotes: therapeutic diphenylcyclopropenone sensitization with weekly scalp DPC. Using its own MiXCR run on the RACE reads, TCRdb lists one record per CDR3 protein. The sample consists of 95,000 to 150,000 distinct CDR3 sequences, about 10% of them appearing once. The entry originates in a study of human T cells and chemical hapten exposure. CDR1 is SGHRS and CDR2 is YFSETQ in the germline V gene. Deletions cut 0 bases from V and 2 bases from J, with 10 bases between. The CDR3 sequence is 15 residues long. General study findings and limits: With DPC sensitization, TCRs exceeding 1 in 1000 frequency showed no change.

The sequence derives from a woman between 45 and 60 years old with alopecia areata. Some clones in this sample may be carry-over from other donors' samples. V gene TRBV5-1 combines with J gene TRBJ2-3; no clear D. The specimen was whole blood, collected in connection with sensitization to the hapten diphenylcyclopropenone (DPC). The CDR3 DNA follows: TGCGCCAGCAGCTTGGTTGGGGTGGACACAGATACGCAGTATTTT. Translated, it gives CASSLVGVDTDTQYF.